The source of this T cell receptor beta chain is a study of cytomegalovirus exposure and HLA in healthy donors. General study points: The authors considered a cluster of highly shared sequence variants likely to be a sequencing artifact.

Per the germline V gene, CDR1 is SGHAT and CDR2 is FQNNGV. Unmatched junction bases numbered 5, after V lost 5 bases and J lost 4 bases. The CDR3 extends over 15 amino acids. Concerning this clone itself: What it binds is not known.

Researchers ran the PCR with 60 Vbeta and 13 Jbeta primers. Profiling relied on immunoSEQ multiplex PCR, and the TCRdb table lists in-frame clones only, not all of them. The repertoire holds 150,000 to 200,000 clones, with around 80% as singletons. This rearrangement joins TRBV11-2 to TRBJ2-7, with 13 bases lining up with TRBD2. The sequenced sample consisted of PBMCs. The TCR originated in a man aged 35 to 55 in good health and CMV-seronegative. This CDR3 is CASSGGLAGLYEQYF. Here the CDR3 DNA reads TGTGCCAGCAGCGGGGGACTAGCGGGACTTTACGAGCAGTACTTC.